This TCR beta chain was obtained from a study of T cell changes during pregnancy in multiple sclerosis (dated by TCRdb to about 2019). Regarding the research as a whole: Changes in the T cell repertoire over the course of pregnancy were examined in this study in women with multiple sclerosis.

Library method: the immunoSEQ multiplex PCR assay. TCRdb carries this immuneACCESS record with in-frame sequences only. Its versions omit some clonotypes, under half of them owing to an unresolved V gene in the studies checked, with the rest unexplained. The sample table records approximately 69,000 clones; about 94% of these occur just once. About 0.5% of the sample is taken by the ten largest. Comments on this clone: Its specific antigen is unknown. No base qualities exist here, and no much larger clone lies one base off it.

The starting material was peripheral blood, obtained in the third trimester of pregnancy. This receptor was identified in a female donor with multiple sclerosis, enrolled in a pregnancy study.

This receptor has the CDR3 CASSHSLLTGLDGYTF. In nucleotide form, the sequence is TGTGCCAGCAGCCATTCACTTCTGACTGGTCTTGATGGCTACACCTTC. The chain is assembled from TRBV5-6 and TRBJ1-2, with the D gene uncertain. From the cysteine through the phenylalanine, the CDR3 covers 16 amino acids. The DNA shown is the 48-base CDR3, in frame from base 1. The junction carries 22 bases between V and J, which are trimmed by 4 bases and 6 bases respectively. Taken from the germline V gene, the CDR1 and CDR2 loops are SGHDT and YYEEEE.